Presented here are 27 T cell receptor beta chains from one specimen sequenced in a study of CD8 T cells in Susac syndrome. Random hexamers were used to reverse transcribe an amount of about 0.45 to 1 ug RNA. TCRdb used MiXCR to reprocess the immunoSEQ multiplex PCR reads, holding one entry per CDR3 protein. The sample has about 80,000 distinct CDR3 sequences; 94% are singletons. The sequencing sample was made of CD8+ T cells from PBMCs. The receptors were sampled from a human donor with Susac syndrome.

The chain links TRBV6-5 to TRBJ2-1, with 8 bases that match TRBD2. Germline V gene lookup returns CDR1 MNHEY and CDR2 SVGAGI. V shed 2 bases and J 6 bases; nucleotides not matched to a gene: 9. The CDR3 is 16 amino acids. Written as DNA, the CDR3 is TGTGCCAGCAGTTACACTGGATTAGCGGGAAGCAATGAGCAGTTCTTC. This sequence encodes CASSYTGLAGSNEQFF.

This chain connects TRBV7-8 to TRBJ2-7; the match to TRBD2 covers 11 bases. The CDR3 contains 16 residues. Germline CDR1 is SGHVS and CDR2 is FQNEAQ. V was clipped by 2 bases and J by 3 bases; unmatched bases: 6. CDR3 sequence (DNA): TGTGCCAGCAGCTTACTGACTAGCGGGGCCTTCTACGAGCAGTACTTC. It yields the protein CASSLLTSGAFYEQYF.

The chain carries TRBV5-4 and TRBJ2-1; D may match TRBD1 or TRBD2 (5 bases each). Germline-derived CDR1 and CDR2 are SGHNT and YYREEE (reference sequence). V was clipped by 0 bases and J by 4 bases, with 11 bases between them. The length of the CDR3 is 15 residues. The CDR3 loop reads CASSLAGTVYNEQFF. The CDR3 bases are TGTGCCAGCAGCTTGGCTGGGACGGTATACAATGAGCAGTTCTTC.

The chain uses TRBV2 and TRBJ2-2; perhaps TRBD2 as D (6 bases). Germline assignment: CDR1 SNHLY and CDR2 FYNNEI. The CDR3 runs 15 residues. Trimming removed 2 bases at V and 3 bases at J, with 10 bases between. Written as DNA, the CDR3 is TGTGCCAGCAGTGAATCGGGAGCCTACACCGGGGAGCTGTTTTTT. Residues: CASSESGAYTGELFF.

The chain carries TRBV4-3 and TRBJ2-4; TRBD1 or TRBD2 may be the D gene (5 bases each). The CDR3 totals 16 residues. Per germline, CDR1 LGHNA and CDR2 YSLEER. Between the trimmed V and J ends, which lost 0 bases and 2 bases, there was a span of 11 bases. The CDR3 here is CASSQDLGESKNIQYF. The CDR3 bases are TGCGCCAGCAGCCAAGATCTGGGGGAATCCAAAAACATTCAGTACTTC.

This chain uses TRBV27 with TRBJ2-1; TRBD1 is a possible D gene (5 bases). The V gene's germline CDR1 is MNHEY and CDR2 SMNVEV (reference sequence). The length of the CDR3 is 12 residues. With 8 bases removed from V and 12 bases from J, the gap between germline ends came to 17 bases. For the CDR3, the DNA is TGTGCCAGCGTTGGGCAGGGAATGGGGCAGTTCTTC. This codes for CASVGQGMGQFF.

The rearrangement links TRBV18 to TRBJ2-5; TRBD1 aligns across 7 bases. The germline CDR1 and CDR2 sequences are KGHSH and LQKENI. This CDR3 contains 17 residues. Losses at the gene ends were 4 bases for V and 1 base for J; bases not matched to a gene: 12. CDR3 DNA: TGTGCCAGCTCACACGACGACAGGGTAGGAGGCCAAGAGACCCAGTACTTC. This translates into CASSHDDRVGGQETQYF.

This clonotype was recorded once. The rearrangement links TRBV4-3 to TRBJ2-7, with no clear D. This CDR3 contains 15 residues. The germline gives CDR1 LGHNA, CDR2 YSLEER. V was clipped by 0 bases and J by 4 bases, with 13 bases between them. The DNA for the CDR3 is TGCGCCAGCAGCCAAGATCGTGCAGGTGCTTACGAGCAGTACTTC. Its translation is CASSQDRAGAYEQYF.

This clonotype appeared once. The chain carries TRBV30 and TRBJ2-7; 9 nucleotides align to TRBD2. CDR1 and CDR2 (germline): GTSNPN, SVGIG (reference sequence). J lost 2 bases, V lost 1 base, and 3 bases had no gene match. The CDR3 sequence is 14 residues long. The CDR3 region has the DNA TGTGCCTGGAGTGGGGCTAGCGGGGCCTACGAGCAGTACTTC. Translation gives CAWSGASGAYEQYF.

The V call is TRBV29-1, the J call TRBJ2-7, with D perhaps TRBD1 or TRBD2 (5 bases each). V was cut by 5 bases and J by 1 base, with 15 bases left in between. Germline V gene data show CDR1 as SQVTM and CDR2 as ANQGSEA. The CDR3 is 14 residues long. In DNA form, the CDR3 reads TGCAGCGTTAACGGAGGCAGGGAGTCCTACGAGCAGTACTTC. Amino acids: CSVNGGRESYEQYF.

The rearrangement joins TRBV29-1 to TRBJ2-2, with 15 bases lining up with TRBD2. The germline gives CDR1 SQVTM, CDR2 ANQGSEA. Losses at the gene ends were 6 bases for V and 5 bases for J; bases not matched to a gene: 16. The CDR3 is made up of 19 amino acids. CDR3 coding DNA: TGCAGCGTCCTAGACTCAGGACTAGCGGGAGGGGGAGGGACCGGGGAGCTGTTTTTT. Its protein is CSVLDSGLAGGGGTGELFF.

The chain uses TRBV3-1 and TRBJ2-1; 10 bases match TRBD1. V was pared by 4 bases and J by 7 bases, with 13 bases of the junction left unmatched. The CDR3 extends over 17 amino acids. Germline V CDR1 and CDR2: LGHDT, YNNKEL (reference sequence). The CDR3 sequence is CASSPLPPGTGVNEQFF. The CDR3 DNA reads TGTGCCAGCAGCCCCCTCCCCCCCGGGACAGGGGTAAATGAGCAGTTCTTC.

The J gene is TRBJ2-7, the V gene TRBV6-1, with D possibly being TRBD1 or TRBD2 (5 bases each). The germline V and J ends were trimmed by 8 bases and 2 bases, with 13 bases remaining between them. Germline V gene lookup returns CDR1 MNHNS and CDR2 SASEGT. CDR3 length: 13 residues. The CDR3 loop reads CASAGAMPYEQYF. CDR3 bases: TGTGCCAGCGCCGGGGCCATGCCCTACGAGCAGTACTTC.

This chain connects TRBV20-1 to TRBJ2-5; 12 bases align to TRBD2. Germline-derived CDR1 and CDR2 are DFQATT and SNEGSKA (reference sequence). This CDR3 has 14 residues. The V segment lost 3 bases and the J segment 2 bases; nucleotides outside the gene matches: 1. The CDR3 region is CSARTSGGQETQYF. CDR3 in DNA: TGCAGTGCTAGGACTAGCGGGGGACAAGAGACCCAGTACTTC.

The gene calls are TRBV7-9 and TRBJ2-1; 9 bases line up with TRBD2. The CDR3 covers 19 residues. V lost 5 bases to trimming and J lost 0 bases; unmatched junction nucleotides: 14. The germline gives CDR1 SEHNR, CDR2 FQNEAQ (reference sequence). CDR3 in amino acids: CASSNWASGVRGSYNEQFF. The CDR3, as DNA: TGTGCCAGCAGCAATTGGGCTAGCGGGGTTAGGGGCTCCTACAATGAGCAGTTCTTC.

This sequence joins TRBV7-9 and TRBJ2-1; D ambiguous. The CDR3 is 14 residues long. Trimming left V 5 bases short and J 4 bases short, with 12 bases between. The germline CDR1 and CDR2 sequences are SEHNR and FQNEAQ (reference sequence). CDR3 nucleotide sequence: TGTGCCAGCAGCCGCCCACCGTTGTACAATGAGCAGTTCTTC. The encoded protein is CASSRPPLYNEQFF.

The rearrangement links TRBV5-4 to TRBJ1-2; D gene uncertain. CDR1 SGHNT and CDR2 YYREEE come from the germline V gene (reference sequence). This CDR3 has 18 amino acids. The ends were cut back, 0 bases at V and 4 bases at J, with 22 bases in the middle. In DNA form, the CDR3 reads TGTGCCAGCAGCTTGGAGACTTCCGCAGACCGGAAATTCTATGGCTACACCTTC. Translation: CASSLETSADRKFYGYTF.

The genes are TRBV5-4 and TRBJ2-7, with TRBD1 matching over 12 bases. The J segment lost 6 bases and the V segment lost 5 bases, leaving 9 bases of the junction unmatched. CDR1 SGHNT and CDR2 YYREEE come from the germline V gene (reference sequence). This CDR3 spans 15 amino acids. CDR3 sequence (DNA): TGTGCCAGCAGAGAGAGGGGACAGGGGGCGGCCGAGCAGTACTTC. The encoded protein is CASRERGQGAAEQYF.

The chain couples TRBV11-3 to TRBJ2-5; D uncertain. The V end lost 3 bases, the J end lost 2 bases, and 7 bases lay between the germline ends. The CDR3 has 13 residues. CDR1 is SGHNT and CDR2 is YENEEA in the germline V gene. The CDR3 spells CASSFGVQETQYF. The CDR3 DNA reads as TGTGCCAGCAGCTTCGGTGTACAAGAGACCCAGTACTTC.

The genes are TRBV2 and TRBJ2-7; D not resolved. The CDR3 has 14 amino acids. Trimming cost V 6 bases and J 2 bases, with 14 bases left between them. Germline values: CDR1 SNHLY, CDR2 FYNNEI. The CDR3: CASRDTVVTYEQYF. CDR3 in DNA: TGTGCCAGCAGAGACACGGTGGTGACCTACGAGCAGTACTTC.

V and J are TRBV5-6 and TRBJ2-7; D might be TRBD2 (5 bases). The CDR3 runs to 15 residues. Looked up from germline, CDR1 is SGHDT and CDR2 is YYEEEE. Trimming pared 0 bases from V and 3 bases from J, leaving 13 bases between. DNA for the CDR3: TGTGCCAGCAGCTTGGGAGGTACGGGGTACTACGAGCAGTACTTC. Amino acids: CASSLGGTGYYEQYF.

This sequence joins TRBV27 and TRBJ1-5; 9 nucleotides align to TRBD1. Trimming at V came to 4 bases and at J to 7 bases, leaving 11 bases not matched to a gene. The CDR3 covers 16 residues. Per the germline V gene, CDR1 is MNHEY and CDR2 is SMNVEV (reference sequence). CDR3 residues: CASSSSGTGSGQPQHF. The CDR3, as DNA: TGTGCCAGCAGTTCATCCGGGACAGGGAGCGGCCAGCCCCAGCATTTT.

This rearrangement joins TRBV28 to TRBJ2-5; tentatively, D is TRBD1 (5 bases). This CDR3 is 14 amino acids long. CDR1 is MDHEN, CDR2 SYDVKM, per germline. V was pared by 10 bases and J by 5 bases, with 20 bases between. CDR3 in amino acids: CAIQNLRVGETQYF. CDR3 DNA sequence: TGTGCCATCCAAAACCTCAGGGTCGGGGAGACCCAGTACTTC.

The chain links TRBV14 to TRBJ2-1; no clear D. The germline V and J ends were trimmed by 4 bases and 3 bases, with 16 bases remaining between them. The CDR3 loop spans 16 amino acids. Germline V CDR1 and CDR2: SGHDN, FVKESK. The CDR3: CASSRFGQSYYNEQFF. The CDR3, as DNA: TGTGCCAGCAGCCGTTTCGGGCAGTCCTACTACAATGAGCAGTTCTTC.

The V and J genes are TRBV13 and TRBJ2-2; 14 bases line up with TRBD2. Germline V gene sequence: CDR1 PRHDT, CDR2 FYEKMQ (reference sequence). The junction had 4 bases not matched to a gene; V was cut back by 4 bases and J by 3 bases. This CDR3 contains 17 residues. Here the CDR3 DNA reads TGTGCCAGCAGCTCGGGACTAGCGGGGGCCGACACCGGGGAGCTGTTTTTT. It yields the protein CASSSGLAGADTGELFF.

The chain links TRBV12-3 or TRBV12-4 to TRBJ2-2; D ambiguous. This CDR3 region has 13 residues. Trimming removed 1 base at V and 1 base at J, with 1 base between. CDR3 protein: CASSLGNTGELFF. The CDR3 DNA sequence: TGTGCCAGCAGTTTAGGGAACACCGGGGAGCTGTTTTTT.

J is TRBJ2-3 and V is TRBV27; 9 nucleotides match TRBD2. Germline V lookup: CDR1 MNHEY, CDR2 SMNVEV (reference sequence). The CDR3 contains 16 residues. The V and J ends lost 5 bases and 0 bases, in that order; junction bases with no gene match: 6. The CDR3 DNA reads as TGTGCCAGCAGTCCCCGACTAGCGGCTAGCACAGATACGCAGTATTTT. Translating gives CASSPRLAASTDTQYF.